The 10 T cell receptor beta chains given below trace back to one sample, sequenced in a study of tumor T cells in aggressive B-cell lymphoma. Only in-frame clones appear in the TCRdb table, and some are missing; sequencing was by immunoSEQ multiplex PCR. This table has roughly 3,000 clones, 70% to 90% appearing once. The sequenced sample was tumor tissue. All receptors derive from an adult with diffuse large B cell lymphoma.

The chain is built from TRBV6-1 and TRBJ1-6; D may be TRBD1 (5 bases). The V end was cut by 10 bases, the J end by 7 bases, with 11 bases between. The CDR3 is made up of 12 amino acids. The V gene's germline CDR1 is MNHNS and CDR2 SASEGT. The CDR3 DNA reads as TGTGCCACTAGGGGAAGGAATTCACCCCTCCACTTT. Translated, it gives CATRGRNSPLHF.

The chain carries TRBV7-6 and TRBJ1-3, with D hard to call. The V gene's germline CDR1 is SGHVS and CDR2 FNYEAQ. Trimming took off 1 base at V and 8 bases at J, with 9 bases between the two ends. The CDR3 has 13 amino acids. In nucleotides, the CDR3 is TGTGCCAGCAGCTTAGTTCTAGGCGACACCATATATTTT. It translates to CASSLVLGDTIYF.

V and J are TRBV5-1 and TRBJ2-7, with TRBD1 matching 9 bases. The germline V gene encodes CDR1 SGHRS and CDR2 YFSETQ. This CDR3 comprises 14 residues. Trimming at V came to 2 bases and at J to 4 bases, leaving 4 bases not matched to a gene. The CDR3 loop reads CASSFTGGGYEQYF. CDR3 bases: TGCGCCAGCAGCTTCACAGGGGGCGGGTACGAGCAGTACTTC.

The CDR3 protein is CASSRVSGPPTDTQYF. The CDR3 DNA reads as TGTGCCAGCAGCCGAGTTAGCGGGCCACCCACAGATACGCAGTATTTT. The gene calls are TRBV4-2 and TRBJ2-3, with TRBD2 matching 7 bases. V trimming: 4 bases; J trimming: 2 bases; junction bases outside the gene matches: 9. The CDR3 totals 16 residues. Germline lookup yields CDR1 LGHNA and CDR2 YNFKEQ.

The V gene is TRBV27, the J gene TRBJ1-5, with D perhaps TRBD1 (5 bases). The germline V gene encodes CDR1 MNHEY and CDR2 SMNVEV (reference sequence). The V end lost 6 bases, the J end lost 1 base, and 10 bases lay between the germline ends. CDR3 length equals 14 residues. The CDR3 loop reads CASSLGGSNQPQHF. CDR3 coding DNA: TGTGCCAGCAGCCTGGGGGGGAGCAATCAGCCCCAGCATTTT.

V usage is TRBV25-1 and J usage is TRBJ2-1; weak D call: TRBD2 (5 bases). V shed 6 bases and J shed 0 bases, with 12 bases lying between them. Per the germline V gene, CDR1 is MGHDK and CDR2 is SYGVNS. The CDR3 runs 15 residues. The CDR3 protein is CASSASGSSYNEQFF. The CDR3 DNA reads as TGTGCCAGCAGCGCTTCGGGAAGCTCCTACAATGAGCAGTTCTTC.

The sample holds a few counts of this clone. The V call is TRBV6-1, the J call TRBJ1-5; TRBD1 aligns across 9 bases. V dropped 6 bases and J dropped 5; count of bases not matched to a gene: 5. Germline assignment: CDR1 MNHNS and CDR2 SASEGT. The CDR3 runs 14 residues. The CDR3 loop is CASRDRGGDQPQHF. The DNA of the CDR3 is TGTGCCAGCAGAGACAGGGGGGGTGATCAGCCCCAGCATTTT.

This clone has just a few counts. The V call is TRBV19, the J call TRBJ2-2; tentatively, D is TRBD2 (6 bases). The CDR3 is 14 residues long. Germline values: CDR1 LNHDA, CDR2 SQIVND (reference sequence). V gave up 4 bases and J gave up 4 bases, with 10 bases separating them. The CDR3: CASSKLATTGELFF. CDR3 DNA sequence: TGTGCCAGTAGTAAGCTAGCGACCACCGGGGAGCTGTTTTTT.

This clone appeared once. The chain has TRBV7-2 and TRBJ1-1; D call uncertain. V was shortened by 0 bases and J by 5 bases, with 7 bases between the two germline ends. Germline V CDR1 and CDR2: SGHTA, FQGNSA. This CDR3 is 13 amino acids long. CDR3 DNA: TGTGCCAGCAGCTTAGCGGGAGTAACTGAAGCTTTCTTT. Amino acids: CASSLAGVTEAFF.

The V call is TRBV11-2, the J call TRBJ1-1; tentatively, D is TRBD1 (5 bases). The CDR3 runs to 15 residues. Trimming took 3 bases from V and 1 from J, leaving 12 bases between them. Germline V gene lookup returns CDR1 SGHAT and CDR2 FQNNGV. This chain's CDR3 is CASSFRQGRNTEAFF. Here the CDR3 DNA reads TGTGCCAGCAGCTTTCGGCAGGGCAGGAACACTGAAGCTTTCTTT.